This T cell receptor beta chain appears in the sequencing data of a study of T-cell reconstitution after alpha-beta-depleted transplantation in children. Study-level points and caveats: Where some patients showed high TCRbeta diversity at day 60, it came from recipient T cells and thymic progenitors that had survived.

Between the trimmed V and J ends, which lost 1 base and 6 bases, there was a span of 13 bases. Germline V CDR1 and CDR2: LGHDT, YNNKEL (reference sequence). The CDR3 covers 15 residues. A library of TCRbeta sequences, prepared with unique molecular identifiers, was generated. One entry per CDR3 protein results from TCRdb running MiXCR on the PCR reads. This repertoire shows 200,000 to 250,000 distinct CDR3 sequences, about 11% found once; its top ten account for over 25%. This clonotype has at least ten counts. Antigen specificity is unknown. The chain joins TRBV3-1 to TRBJ2-1; D unresolved. The input for sequencing was PBMCs, taken before TCRalphabeta/CD19-depleted stem cell transplant. The receptor was derived from a child less than two years old with acute myeloid leukemia, due to receive a stem cell transplant. CDR3 DNA: TGTGCCAGCAGCCAAGTGTTGGGGTTAAGCAATGAGCAGTTCTTC. Translated: CASSQVLGLSNEQFF.